Below, 22 T cell receptor beta chains from the same sample are listed, as sequenced in a study of resident and recirculating memory T cells in vitiligo. Using immunoSEQ multiplex PCR, the repertoire was profiled, and TCRdb retains in-frame clones only, with some absent. The data show 65,000 to 80,000 clones, about 92% seen once. Sequencing was done on a sample of blood. These receptors were taken from a male donor with vitiligo.

V gene TRBV6-5 combines with J gene TRBJ2-5, with 7 positions matching TRBD1. The length of the CDR3 is 15 residues. Germline CDR1 is MNHEY and CDR2 is SVGAGI. V gave up 0 bases and J gave up 5 bases; unmatched junction bases: 6. The chain's CDR3 is CASSYSITTGETQYF. DNA of the CDR3: TGTGCCAGCAGTTACTCGATTACGACAGGGGAGACCCAGTACTTC.

The rearrangement uses TRBV15 and TRBJ2-7, with TRBD1 matching over 7 bases. The CDR3 extends over 15 amino acids. Germline V gene lookup returns CDR1 LNHNV and CDR2 YYDKDF (reference sequence). V gave up 1 base and J gave up 2 bases; unmatched junction bases: 5. DNA of the CDR3: TGTGCCACCAGCAGAGCCGGGACAGACACCTACGAGCAGTACTTC. This gives the protein CATSRAGTDTYEQYF.

The CDR3 DNA follows: TGCAGCGTAGGACAACCTACAGGTGCCCCCTACGAGCAGTACTTC. It encodes CSVGQPTGAPYEQYF. V and J are TRBV29-1 and TRBJ2-5; D is possibly TRBD1 (5 bases). The J call may be faulty, since TRBJ2-7 better matches the DNA end. The germline V gene has CDR1 SQVTM and CDR2 ANQGSEA. CDR3 length equals 15 residues.

This chain joins TRBV5-4 and TRBJ2-3, with 13 bases matching TRBD2. Germline lookup yields CDR1 SGHNT and CDR2 YYREEE (reference sequence). The CDR3 contains 17 residues. V lost 4 bases, J lost 4 bases, and 9 bases stayed unmatched. The CDR3 DNA follows: TGTGCCAGCAGCCCTACTAGCGGGAGGGCAAGGGCAGATACGCAGTATTTT. Amino acids: CASSPTSGRARADTQYF.

The rearrangement links TRBV7-6 to TRBJ2-1; D perhaps matches TRBD1 (5 bases). The CDR3 has 15 residues. The V end was cut by 1 base, the J end by 6 bases, with 13 bases between. Germline V CDR1 and CDR2: SGHVS, FNYEAQ. As DNA, the CDR3 is TGTGCCAGCAGCTTAGAAGTGGGTAGGGGCAATGAGCAGTTCTTC. It encodes CASSLEVGRGNEQFF.

The V and J genes are TRBV5-4 and TRBJ2-7; TRBD2 matches 9 bases. Germline trimming cut 0 bases from V and 7 bases from J; bases unmatched to any gene: 8. This CDR3 comprises 15 residues. Germline-derived CDR1 and CDR2 are SGHNT and YYREEE (reference sequence). For the CDR3, the DNA is TGTGCCAGCAGCTTGGTGGCGGGAGGGCCGCGGGAGCAGTACTTC. Protein: CASSLVAGGPREQYF.

The chain carries TRBV2 and TRBJ2-3; tentatively, D is TRBD2 (6 bases). V was clipped by 7 bases and J by 0 bases, with 11 bases between them. The CDR3 runs 14 residues. The germline V gene encodes CDR1 SNHLY and CDR2 FYNNEI. This CDR3 is CASTLADSTDTQYF. CDR3 nucleotides: TGTGCCAGCACCTTAGCGGATAGCACAGATACGCAGTATTTT.

V usage is TRBV13 and J usage is TRBJ2-3, with 11 bases aligning to TRBD1. Trimming cost V 0 bases and J 2 bases; bases outside gene matches: 4. CDR1 is PRHDT, CDR2 FYEKMQ, per germline (reference sequence). The CDR3 length is 17 residues. CDR3 in DNA: TGTGCCAGCAGCTTAGGGGGGGGACAGGGGGTCACAGATACGCAGTATTTT. Its protein is CASSLGGGQGVTDTQYF.

This chain joins TRBV9 and TRBJ1-1; the match to TRBD1 covers 10 bases. The V gene end was trimmed by 0 bases and the J gene end by 5 bases; junction bases not matched to a gene: 4. This CDR3 region has 15 residues. In germline, CDR1 is SGDLS, CDR2 YYNGEE. CDR3 sequence reads: CASSVEGQGGTEAFF. DNA of the CDR3: TGTGCCAGCAGCGTAGAAGGACAGGGGGGAACTGAAGCTTTCTTT.

V is TRBV4-2 and J is TRBJ2-2; D gene uncertain. Germline-derived CDR1 and CDR2 are LGHNA and YNFKEQ. V shed 1 base and J shed 2 bases, with 14 bases lying between them. The CDR3 totals 17 residues. CDR3 loop: CASSQVHAGSNTGELFF. The CDR3 DNA reads TGTGCCAGCAGCCAAGTTCACGCTGGCTCCAACACCGGGGAGCTGTTTTTT.

The V gene is TRBV19, the J gene TRBJ2-5; weak D call: TRBD1 (6 bases). Looked up from germline, CDR1 is LNHDA and CDR2 is SQIVND (reference sequence). V lost 10 bases and J lost 4, with 19 bases in between. This CDR3 has 14 amino acids. The DNA for the CDR3 is TGTGCCACCTCACTTGAGGGGGTTGGAGAGACCCAGTACTTC. As protein: CATSLEGVGETQYF.

The chain carries TRBV29-1 and TRBJ2-1; D is undetermined. The CDR3 extends over 14 amino acids. V gave up 4 bases and J gave up 0 bases, with 10 bases separating them. CDR1 is SQVTM, CDR2 ANQGSEA, per germline. CDR3 sequence reads: CSVVVVASYNEQFF. Written as DNA, the CDR3 is TGCAGCGTTGTTGTGGTGGCCTCCTACAATGAGCAGTTCTTC.

V usage is TRBV4-1 and J usage is TRBJ1-2; TRBD1 is a possible D gene (5 bases). The germline CDR1 and CDR2 sequences are MGHRA and YSYEKL. Deletions cut 3 bases from V and 1 base from J, with 15 bases between. CDR3 size: 16 residues. CDR3 bases: TGCGCCAGCAGCCAGGGAATGACAGACCATAACTATGGCTACACCTTC. The encoded protein is CASSQGMTDHNYGYTF.

J is TRBJ1-2 and V is TRBV5-5, with D perhaps TRBD1 (6 bases). This CDR3 region has 16 residues. Trimming removed 4 bases from V and 3 bases from J, with 19 bases in between. Germline CDR1 and CDR2: SGHKS and YYEKEE (reference sequence). The CDR3 loop is CASSGGAHRVDYGYTF. Here the CDR3 DNA reads TGTGCCAGCAGCGGTGGGGCCCACAGGGTTGACTATGGCTACACCTTC.

The V call is TRBV27, the J call TRBJ1-3; D is uncertain. Trimming took 8 bases from V and 4 from J, leaving 21 bases between them. Per the germline V gene, CDR1 is MNHEY and CDR2 is SMNVEV (reference sequence). There are 16 residues in the CDR3. CDR3 nucleotides: TGTGCCAGCGGACTCCTGGTAGGGTTTTCCGGAAACACCATATATTTT. It translates to CASGLLVGFSGNTIYF.

This clone was detected once. This chain connects TRBV6-6 to TRBJ1-5; D is ambiguous. Trimming pared 10 bases from V and 7 bases from J, leaving 17 bases between. The CDR3 has 13 amino acids. Germline CDR1 MNHNY, CDR2 SVGAGI (reference sequence). The CDR3 sequence is CATAFTLRQPQHF. The CDR3 nucleotides read TGTGCCACAGCCTTCACCTTGCGGCAGCCCCAGCATTTT.

The chain links TRBV7-3 to TRBJ2-7, with D perhaps matching TRBD2 (6 bases). Looked up from germline, CDR1 is SGHTA and CDR2 is FQGTGA. The V end lost 2 bases, the J end lost 1 base, and 12 bases lay between the germline ends. The CDR3 covers 15 residues. CDR3 DNA: TGTGCCAGCAGCTTACCCCCCGGGACTTCCTACGAGCAGTACTTC. This codes for CASSLPPGTSYEQYF.

The V call is TRBV28, the J call TRBJ2-1, with TRBD2 as a possible D gene (6 bases). The CDR3 spans 15 residues. The V gene lost 4 bases and the J gene lost 7 bases, with 17 bases spanning the gap. From germline, CDR1 is MDHEN and CDR2 SYDVKM. CDR3 region: CASSYGGAGTNEQFF. DNA for the CDR3: TGTGCCAGCAGTTACGGGGGAGCGGGTACTAATGAGCAGTTCTTC.

This clone was picked up one time. The chain employs TRBV6-6 and TRBJ1-5; D gene uncertain. Germline loops: CDR1 MNHNY, CDR2 SVGAGI (reference sequence). Trimming pared 2 bases from V and 5 bases from J, leaving 10 bases between. CDR3 size: 14 residues. The CDR3 DNA reads TGTGCCAGCAGTTACGGAACAGTCGATCAGCCCCAGCATTTT. Protein sequence: CASSYGTVDQPQHF.

The V call is TRBV28, the J call TRBJ2-3; possibly TRBD1 for D (6 bases). Germline V lookup: CDR1 MDHEN, CDR2 SYDVKM. The CDR3 runs to 16 residues. V gave up 4 bases and J gave up 6 bases, with 20 bases separating them. The CDR3 loop is CASSSRWGPGADTQYF. The CDR3 region has the DNA TGTGCCAGCAGTTCCCGGTGGGGGCCAGGTGCGGATACGCAGTATTTT.

J is TRBJ2-7 and V is TRBV6-5; D remains ambiguous. V lost 0 bases, J lost 5 bases, and 8 bases lay in between. CDR1 is MNHEY and CDR2 is SVGAGI in the germline V gene. The CDR3 covers 13 residues. The CDR3 reads CASSYSETHEQYF. Written as DNA, the CDR3 is TGTGCCAGCAGTTACTCGGAGACTCACGAGCAGTACTTC.

The V call is TRBV7-9, the J call TRBJ2-1, with TRBD2 identical over 10 bases. CDR1 is SEHNR, CDR2 FQNEAQ, per germline (reference sequence). V was clipped by 3 bases and J by 2 bases; unmatched bases: 4. CDR3 length equals 16 residues. CDR3 loop: CASSFLAGVAYNEQFF. The DNA of the CDR3 is TGTGCCAGCAGCTTTCTAGCGGGAGTCGCCTACAATGAGCAGTTCTTC.